This T cell receptor (beta chain) stems from a study of cytomegalovirus exposure and HLA in healthy donors. In the PCR, 60 Vbeta and 13 Jbeta primers were used. Assay used: immunoSEQ multiplex PCR; TCRdb lists only in-frame clones, some missing. The sample has about 140,000 clones, 65% to 80% seen once; the top ten hold around 7%. Study-level points and caveats: Of the V segments, some could not be distinguished, including TRBV6-2 and TRBV6-3, and were excluded. TCR beta sequences reportedly predicted most subjects' HLA-A and HLA-B alleles accurately. Highly shared sequence variants in one cluster were likely a sequencing artifact. Per a prior analysis, the majority of TCR beta V segments were productive roughly 87% or roughly 30% of the time.

The table lists this clone with a count of one. Its antigen remains unknown. CDR1 and CDR2 (germline): SGHRS, YFSETQ. V was clipped by 0 bases and J by 4 bases, with 11 bases between them. The CDR3 has 15 amino acids. The sample was PBMCs. This clonotype was obtained from a young man in good health and CMV-seronegative. This chain joins TRBV5-1 and TRBJ2-4; D remains unclear. The chain's CDR3 is CASSLGAGSKNIQYF. The CDR3 bases are TGCGCCAGCAGCTTGGGGGCAGGATCAAAAAACATTCAGTACTTC.